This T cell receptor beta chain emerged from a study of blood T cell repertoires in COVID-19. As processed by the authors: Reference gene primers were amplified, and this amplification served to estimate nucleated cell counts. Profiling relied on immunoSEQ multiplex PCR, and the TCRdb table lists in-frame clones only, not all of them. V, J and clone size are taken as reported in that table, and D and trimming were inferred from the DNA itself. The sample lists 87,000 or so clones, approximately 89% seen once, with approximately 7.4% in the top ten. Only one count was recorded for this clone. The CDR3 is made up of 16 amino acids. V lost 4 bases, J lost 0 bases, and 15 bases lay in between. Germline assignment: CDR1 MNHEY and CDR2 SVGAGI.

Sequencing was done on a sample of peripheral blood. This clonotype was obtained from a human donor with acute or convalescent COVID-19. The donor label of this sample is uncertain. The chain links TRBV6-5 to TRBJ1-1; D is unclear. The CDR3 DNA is TGTGCCAGCAGTTCCCGGAGAGGGAGAATGAACACTGAAGCTTTCTTT. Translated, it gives CASSSRRGRMNTEAFF.